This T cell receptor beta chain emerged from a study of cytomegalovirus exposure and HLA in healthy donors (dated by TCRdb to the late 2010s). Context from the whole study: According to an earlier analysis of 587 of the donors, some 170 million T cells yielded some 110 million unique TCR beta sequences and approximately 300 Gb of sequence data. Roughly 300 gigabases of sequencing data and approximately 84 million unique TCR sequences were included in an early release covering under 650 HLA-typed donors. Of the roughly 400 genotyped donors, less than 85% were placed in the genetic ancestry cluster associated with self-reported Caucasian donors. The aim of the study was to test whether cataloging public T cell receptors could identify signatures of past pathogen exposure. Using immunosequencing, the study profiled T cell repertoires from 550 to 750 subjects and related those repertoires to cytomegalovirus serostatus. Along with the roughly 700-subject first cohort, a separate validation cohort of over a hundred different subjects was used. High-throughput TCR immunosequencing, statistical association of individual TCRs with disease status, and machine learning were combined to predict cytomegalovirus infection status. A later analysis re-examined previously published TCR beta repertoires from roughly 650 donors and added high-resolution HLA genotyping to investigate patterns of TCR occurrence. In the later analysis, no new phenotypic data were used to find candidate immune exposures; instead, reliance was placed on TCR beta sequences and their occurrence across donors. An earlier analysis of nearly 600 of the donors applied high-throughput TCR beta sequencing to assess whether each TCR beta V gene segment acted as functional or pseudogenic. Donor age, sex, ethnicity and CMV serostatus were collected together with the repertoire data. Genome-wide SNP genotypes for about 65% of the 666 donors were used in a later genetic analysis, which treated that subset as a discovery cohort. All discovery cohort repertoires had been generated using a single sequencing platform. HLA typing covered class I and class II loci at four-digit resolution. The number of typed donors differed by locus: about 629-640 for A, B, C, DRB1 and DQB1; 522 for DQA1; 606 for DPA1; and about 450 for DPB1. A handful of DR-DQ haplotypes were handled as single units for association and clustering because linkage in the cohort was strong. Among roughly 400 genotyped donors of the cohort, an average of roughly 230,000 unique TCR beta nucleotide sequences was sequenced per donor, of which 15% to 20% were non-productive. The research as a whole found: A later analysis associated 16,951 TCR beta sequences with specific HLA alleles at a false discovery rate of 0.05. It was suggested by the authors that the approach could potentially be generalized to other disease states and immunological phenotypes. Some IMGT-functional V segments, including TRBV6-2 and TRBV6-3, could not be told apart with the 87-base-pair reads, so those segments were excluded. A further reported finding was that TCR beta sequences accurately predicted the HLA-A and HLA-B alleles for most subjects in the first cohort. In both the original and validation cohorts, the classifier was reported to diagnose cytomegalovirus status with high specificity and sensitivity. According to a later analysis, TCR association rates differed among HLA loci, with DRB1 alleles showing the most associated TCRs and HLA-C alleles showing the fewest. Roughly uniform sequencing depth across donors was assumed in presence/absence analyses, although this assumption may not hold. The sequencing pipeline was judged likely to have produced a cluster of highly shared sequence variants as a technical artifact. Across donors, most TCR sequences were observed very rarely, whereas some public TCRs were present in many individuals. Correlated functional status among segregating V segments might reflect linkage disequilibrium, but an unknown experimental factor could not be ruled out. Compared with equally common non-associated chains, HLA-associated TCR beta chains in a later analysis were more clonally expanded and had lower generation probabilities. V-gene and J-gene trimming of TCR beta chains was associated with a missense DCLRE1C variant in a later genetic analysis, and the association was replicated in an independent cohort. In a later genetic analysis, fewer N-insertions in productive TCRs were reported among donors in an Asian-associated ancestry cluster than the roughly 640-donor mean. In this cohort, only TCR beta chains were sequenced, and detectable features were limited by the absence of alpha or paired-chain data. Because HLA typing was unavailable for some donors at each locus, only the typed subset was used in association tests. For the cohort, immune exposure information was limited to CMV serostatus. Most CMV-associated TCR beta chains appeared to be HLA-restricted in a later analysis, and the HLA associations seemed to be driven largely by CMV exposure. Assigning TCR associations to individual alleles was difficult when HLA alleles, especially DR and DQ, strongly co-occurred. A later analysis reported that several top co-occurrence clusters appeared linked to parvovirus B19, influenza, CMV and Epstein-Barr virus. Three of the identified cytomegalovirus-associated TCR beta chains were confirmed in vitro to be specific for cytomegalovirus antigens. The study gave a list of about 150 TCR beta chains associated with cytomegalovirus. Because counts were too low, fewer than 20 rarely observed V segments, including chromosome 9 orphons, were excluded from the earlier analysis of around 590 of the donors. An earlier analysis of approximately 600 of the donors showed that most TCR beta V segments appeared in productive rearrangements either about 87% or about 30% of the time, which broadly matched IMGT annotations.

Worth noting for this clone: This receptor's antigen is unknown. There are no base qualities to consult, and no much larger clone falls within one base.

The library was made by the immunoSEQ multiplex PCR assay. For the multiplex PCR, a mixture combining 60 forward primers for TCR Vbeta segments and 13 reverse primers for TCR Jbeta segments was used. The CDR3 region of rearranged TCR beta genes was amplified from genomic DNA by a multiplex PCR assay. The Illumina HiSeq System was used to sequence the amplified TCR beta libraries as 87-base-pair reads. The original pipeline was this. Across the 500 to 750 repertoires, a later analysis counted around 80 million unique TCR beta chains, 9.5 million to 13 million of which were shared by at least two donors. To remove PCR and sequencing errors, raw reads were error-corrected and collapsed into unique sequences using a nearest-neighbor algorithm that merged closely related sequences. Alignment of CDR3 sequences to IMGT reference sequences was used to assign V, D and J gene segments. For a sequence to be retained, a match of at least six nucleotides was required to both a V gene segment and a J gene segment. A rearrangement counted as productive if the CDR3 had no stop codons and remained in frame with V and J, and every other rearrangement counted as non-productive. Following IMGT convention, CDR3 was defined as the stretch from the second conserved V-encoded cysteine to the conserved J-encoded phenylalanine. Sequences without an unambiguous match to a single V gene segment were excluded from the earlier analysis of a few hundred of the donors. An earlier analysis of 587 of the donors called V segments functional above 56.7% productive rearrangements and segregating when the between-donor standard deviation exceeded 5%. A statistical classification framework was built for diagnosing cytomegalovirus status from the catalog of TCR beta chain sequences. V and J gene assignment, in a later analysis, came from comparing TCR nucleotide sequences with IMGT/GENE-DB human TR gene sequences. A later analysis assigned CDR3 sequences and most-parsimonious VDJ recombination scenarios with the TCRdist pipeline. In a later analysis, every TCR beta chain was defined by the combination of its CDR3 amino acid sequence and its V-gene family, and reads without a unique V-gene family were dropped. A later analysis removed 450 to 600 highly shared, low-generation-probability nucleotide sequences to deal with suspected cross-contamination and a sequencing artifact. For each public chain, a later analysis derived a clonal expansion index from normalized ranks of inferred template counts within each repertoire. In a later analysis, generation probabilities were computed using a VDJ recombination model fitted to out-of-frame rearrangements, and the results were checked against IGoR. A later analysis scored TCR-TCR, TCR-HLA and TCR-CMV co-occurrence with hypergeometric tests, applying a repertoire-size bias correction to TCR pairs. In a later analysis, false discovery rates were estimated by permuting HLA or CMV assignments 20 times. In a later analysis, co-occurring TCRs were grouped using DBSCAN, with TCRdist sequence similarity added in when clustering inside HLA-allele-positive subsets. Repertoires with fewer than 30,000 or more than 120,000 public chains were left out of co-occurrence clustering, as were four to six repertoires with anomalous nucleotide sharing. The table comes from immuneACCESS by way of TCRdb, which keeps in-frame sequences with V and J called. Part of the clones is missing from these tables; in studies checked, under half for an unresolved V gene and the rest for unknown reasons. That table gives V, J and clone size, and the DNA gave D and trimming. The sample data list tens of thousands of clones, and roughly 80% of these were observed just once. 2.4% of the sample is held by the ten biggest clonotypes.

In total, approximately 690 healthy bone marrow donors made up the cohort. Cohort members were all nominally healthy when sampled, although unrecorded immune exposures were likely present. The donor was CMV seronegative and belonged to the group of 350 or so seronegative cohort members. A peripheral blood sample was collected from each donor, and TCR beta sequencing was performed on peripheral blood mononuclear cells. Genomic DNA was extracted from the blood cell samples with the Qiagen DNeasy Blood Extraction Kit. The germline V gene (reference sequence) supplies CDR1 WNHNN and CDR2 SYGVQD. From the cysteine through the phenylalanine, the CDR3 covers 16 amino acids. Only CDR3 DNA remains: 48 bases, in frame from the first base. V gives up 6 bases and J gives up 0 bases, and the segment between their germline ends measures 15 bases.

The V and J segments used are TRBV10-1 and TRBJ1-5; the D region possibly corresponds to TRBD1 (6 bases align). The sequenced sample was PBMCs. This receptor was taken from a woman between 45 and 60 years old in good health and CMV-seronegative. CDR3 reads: CASSQGSRNSNQPQHF. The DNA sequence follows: TGCGCCAGCAGCCAGGGGTCCAGAAATAGCAATCAGCCCCAGCATTTT.